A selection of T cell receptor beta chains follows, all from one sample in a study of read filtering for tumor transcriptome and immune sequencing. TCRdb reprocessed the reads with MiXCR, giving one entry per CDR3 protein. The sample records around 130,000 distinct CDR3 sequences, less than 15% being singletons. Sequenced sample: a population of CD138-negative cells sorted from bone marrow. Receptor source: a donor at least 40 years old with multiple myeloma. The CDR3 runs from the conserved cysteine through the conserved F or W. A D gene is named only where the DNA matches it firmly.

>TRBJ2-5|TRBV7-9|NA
CASSPRASGETQYF
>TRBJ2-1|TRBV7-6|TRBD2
CASSSFPPGSGVGDEQFF
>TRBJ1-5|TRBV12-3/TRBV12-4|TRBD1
CASRSSGGNQPQHF
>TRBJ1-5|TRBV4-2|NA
CASSQERGGNQPQHF
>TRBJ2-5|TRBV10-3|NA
CATRGSLGETQYF
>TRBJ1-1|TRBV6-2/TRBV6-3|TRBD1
CASSRTGYAGNTEAFF
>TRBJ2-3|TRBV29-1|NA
CSVGSWGRKADTQYF
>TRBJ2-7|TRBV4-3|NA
CASSQARDTRIYEQYF
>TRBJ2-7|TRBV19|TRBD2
CASTMTSGFSYEQYF
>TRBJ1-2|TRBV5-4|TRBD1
CASSQDRVAGYTF
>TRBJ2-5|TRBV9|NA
CASSVAGQETQYF
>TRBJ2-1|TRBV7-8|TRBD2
CASSSRRRGGSFEQFF
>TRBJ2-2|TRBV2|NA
CASSEARPRSGELFF
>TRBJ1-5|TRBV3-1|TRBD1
CASSQGTGGYQPQHF
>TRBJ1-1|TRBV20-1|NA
CSARDRLRVNTEAFF
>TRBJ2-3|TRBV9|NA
CASSVSDGSTDTQYF
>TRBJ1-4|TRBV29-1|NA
CSGGKGNEKLFF